The rows below give T cell receptor beta chains drawn from one sample of a study of pediatric ulcerative colitis. TCRdb's table, derived via immunoSEQ multiplex PCR, lists solely in-frame clones and lacks some. The data contain tens of thousands of clones, roughly two thirds of them singletons. Input material: gut tissue. The source is a boy aged 10-17 years with severe ulcerative colitis. Each CDR3 is given with its conserved first and last residue. D genes are given only for firm matches. Not all rows give a size; the values are once, few, many and, for expanded clones, a class.

J | D | size | length | V | DNA | CDR3
TRBJ1-6 | - | few | 16 | TRBV14 | TGTGCCAGCAGCCAAATTTCAGGCGCCTATAATTCACCCCTCCACTTT | CASSQISGAYNSPLHF
TRBJ2-3 | TRBD2 | - | 15 | TRBV6-4 | TGTGCCAGCAGTGATGCGGGGGGTAGCACAGATACGCAGTATTTT | CASSDAGGSTDTQYF
TRBJ1-2 | TRBD1 | - | 15 | TRBV30 | TGTGCCTGGAGTGCGCCGACAGGGGGAGGCCATGGCTACACCTTC | CAWSAPTGGGHGYTF
TRBJ2-3 | TRBD2 | - | 15 | TRBV6-1 | TGTGCCAGCAGTGAAGCTAGCGGGGGATCAGATACGCAGTATTTT | CASSEASGGSDTQYF
TRBJ1-2 | - | - | 14 | TRBV12-5 | TGTGCTAGTGGTCCCCCAGCAGGGGACTATGGCTACACCTTC | CASGPPAGDYGYTF
TRBJ2-7 | TRBD1 | - | 15 | TRBV7-9 | TGTGCCAGCAGCATCAGGACAGGCTATATTCACGAGCAGTACTTC | CASSIRTGYIHEQYF
TRBJ2-1 | TRBD2 | - | 19 | TRBV7-9 | TGTGCCAGCAGCCGACAAACCGGACTAGCGGGGTCCCAAGGGGATGAGCAGTTCTTC | CASSRQTGLAGSQGDEQFF
TRBJ2-3 | TRBD1 | - | 15 | TRBV25-1 | TGTGCCAGCAGTGAATCGGGACAGGGGCTAAATACGCAGTATTTT | CASSESGQGLNTQYF
TRBJ1-1 | TRBD1 | few | 13 | TRBV5-4 | TGTGCCAGCAGCCGACAGGGGAACACTGAAGCTTTCTTT | CASSRQGNTEAFF
TRBJ2-5 | - | - | 12 | TRBV5-1 | TGCGCCAGCAGCCTAGATGTAGGGACCCAGTACTTC | CASSLDVGTQYF
TRBJ2-6 | - | - | 15 | TRBV7-9 | TGTGCCAGCAGCTTAGACGGCAGAGGGGCCAACGTCCTGACTTTC | CASSLDGRGANVLTF
TRBJ2-1 | - | - | 15 | TRBV5-1 | TGCGCCAGCAGCTTGGAGCCTGGTTCGCGAGATGAGCAGTTCTTC | CASSLEPGSRDEQFF
TRBJ1-4 | - | - | 14 | TRBV5-1 | TGCGCCAGCAGCTTGGAGGGAGGGAATGAAAAACTGTTTTTT | CASSLEGGNEKLFF
TRBJ2-7 | TRBD2 | - | 15 | TRBV6-5 | TGTGCCAGCAAGAGTGCGGCTAGCGGGGCCTACGAGCAGTACTTC | CASKSAASGAYEQYF
TRBJ1-4 | TRBD1 | - | 13 | TRBV27 | TGTGCCAGCAGTCTGGACAGGGGCGAAAAACTGTTTTTT | CASSLDRGEKLFF
TRBJ1-1 | TRBD1 | - | 13 | TRBV29-1 | TGCAGCGTTGGACAGGGTTCGAACACTGAAGCTTTCTTT | CSVGQGSNTEAFF
TRBJ2-3 | - | - | 15 | TRBV5-1 | TGCGCCAGCAGCTTCGACAGTCCTAGCACAGATACGCAGTATTTT | CASSFDSPSTDTQYF
TRBJ2-7 | TRBD2 | few | 18 | TRBV4-3 | TGCGCCAGCAGCCAAGCGCCGACTAGCGGGGCAACGTCCTACGAGCAGTACTTC | CASSQAPTSGATSYEQYF
TRBJ1-2 | - | - | 14 | TRBV6-1 | TGTGCCAGCAGTGAATTCGGGGGGGCCAGTGGCTACACCTTC | CASSEFGGASGYTF
TRBJ1-1 | - | - | 13 | TRBV18 | TGTGCCAGCTCACCGTCAGACAGTCGAGGGGCTTTCTTT | CASSPSDSRGAFF
TRBJ1-1 | - | - | 16 | TRBV6-1 | TGTGCCAGCAGTGTAGGAGTCACGACGACTACCACTGAAGCTTTCTTT | CASSVGVTTTTTEAFF
TRBJ1-3 | - | - | 14 | TRBV5-6 | TGTGCCAGCAGCTTCGGGACCTTTGGAAACACCATATATTTT | CASSFGTFGNTIYF
TRBJ2-7 | - | - | 11 | TRBV30 | TGTGCCCTACATCGGCCCTACGAGCAGTACTTC | CALHRPYEQYF
TRBJ2-1 | - | - | 15 | TRBV9 | TGTGCCAGCAGCGTAGTCGGGGGAACCTACAATGAGCAGTTCTTC | CASSVVGGTYNEQFF
TRBJ2-1 | - | once | 9 | TRBV2 | TGTGCCAGCAGCCCTGAGCAGTTCTTC | CASSPEQFF
TRBJ1-2 | TRBD1 | - | 15 | TRBV7-2 | TGTGCCAGCAGCCCCTTAGGACAGGGTTCGTATGGCTACACCTTC | CASSPLGQGSYGYTF
TRBJ1-1 | TRBD1 | - | 13 | TRBV19 | TGTGCCAGTAGCGACAGGGTGAACACTGAAGCTTTCTTT | CASSDRVNTEAFF
TRBJ2-7 | TRBD2 | - | 15 | TRBV7-3 | TGTGCCAGCAGCTTAACGTTAGCGGGGAACTACGAGCAGTACTTC | CASSLTLAGNYEQYF
TRBJ1-2 | - | once | 12 | TRBV7-9 | TGTGCCAGCAGCTCCTACGACTATGGCTACACCTTC | CASSSYDYGYTF
TRBJ1-2 | TRBD1 | - | 15 | TRBV5-1 | TGCGCCAGCAGCTTAAGACAGGGGTATAACTATGGCTACACCTTC | CASSLRQGYNYGYTF
TRBJ1-1 | TRBD1 | - | 14 | TRBV30 | TGTGCCTGGAGGGCCGGGACAGGGAGCACTGAAGCTTTCTTT | CAWRAGTGSTEAFF
TRBJ2-7 | TRBD2 | - | 16 | TRBV19 | TGTGCCAGTAGTATTAAAGGACTAGCGGGGGGCTACGAGCAGTACTTC | CASSIKGLAGGYEQYF
TRBJ1-2 | - | - | 13 | TRBV6-1 | TGTGCCAGCAGCGCGGGGACGAGCTATGGCTACACCTTC | CASSAGTSYGYTF
TRBJ2-5 | - | - | 11 | TRBV28 | TGTGCCAGCAGCCGTCAAGAGACCCAGTACTTC | CASSRQETQYF
TRBJ1-1 | TRBD1 | - | 13 | TRBV6-5 | TGTGCCAGCAGTACGCCAGGACAGGGTGTAGCTTTCTTT | CASSTPGQGVAFF
TRBJ1-1 | TRBD1 | - | 13 | TRBV4-3 | TGCGCCAGCAGCCCAAGACAGGGGGATGAAGCTTTCTTT | CASSPRQGDEAFF
TRBJ1-2 | TRBD1 | few | 13 | TRBV6-4 | TGTGCCAGCAGTCCAGGGGGCGGCTATGGCTACACCTTC | CASSPGGGYGYTF
TRBJ2-7 | TRBD1 | - | 16 | TRBV11-2 | TGTGCCAGCAGCTCAAGTCCGGGACAGGGTTCTTGGGAGCAGTACTTC | CASSSSPGQGSWEQYF
TRBJ2-5 | - | few | 11 | TRBV5-1 | TGCGCCAGCACGTGGCTCGAGACCCAGTACTTC | CASTWLETQYF
TRBJ2-3 | - | - | 15 | TRBV5-4 | TGTGCCAGCAGCCTCCCAGGGGCTAGCGGATATACGCAGTATTTT | CASSLPGASGYTQYF
TRBJ1-1 | - | - | 15 | TRBV4-3 | TGCGCCAGCAGCCAAGTTCTGGGGCCGGGCACTGAAGCTTTCTTT | CASSQVLGPGTEAFF
TRBJ2-3 | TRBD2 | - | 15 | TRBV5-1 | TGCGCCAGCAGTATACTAGCGGGGCTCACAGATACGCAGTATTTT | CASSILAGLTDTQYF
TRBJ2-5 | - | - | 15 | TRBV4-3 | TGCGCCAGCAGCCAGGGCTGGACGGGCGGAGAGACCCAGTACTTC | CASSQGWTGGETQYF
TRBJ1-2 | - | few | 13 | TRBV6-6 | TGTGCCAGCAGTTACTCGACAGAGTATGGCTACACCTTC | CASSYSTEYGYTF
TRBJ2-7 | TRBD1 | - | 15 | TRBV5-1 | TGCGCCAGCAGCCCGCGACAGGGTACCCCCTACGAGCAGTACTTC | CASSPRQGTPYEQYF
TRBJ1-4 | - | - | 12 | TRBV5-6 | TGTGCCAGCAGCTTGGAGAGTGAAAAACTGTTTTTT | CASSLESEKLFF
TRBJ2-1 | - | once | 13 | TRBV7-2 | TGTGCCAGCAGCTTAACCCTGTACAATGAGCAGTTCTTC | CASSLTLYNEQFF
TRBJ2-5 | - | - | 14 | TRBV6-1 | TGTGCCAGCAACAGAGACCTGGGTTGGGCTACCCAGTACTTC | CASNRDLGWATQYF
TRBJ1-1 | - | few | 14 | TRBV25-1 | TGTGCCAGCAGTGAGACCCAGGGTTCCACTGAAGCTTTCTTT | CASSETQGSTEAFF
TRBJ2-3 | TRBD1 | few | 16 | TRBV11-3 | TGTGCCAGCAGCCTAGGGACAGGGACCCTGGCAGATACGCAGTATTTT | CASSLGTGTLADTQYF
TRBJ2-6 | - | - | 15 | TRBV19 | TGTGCCAGTAGTCCGAACCTCTCTGGGGCCAACGTCCTGACTTTC | CASSPNLSGANVLTF
TRBJ1-2 | - | - | 13 | TRBV27 | TGTGCCAGCAGTTTCCCAGGGGCTAACGGCTACACCTTC | CASSFPGANGYTF
TRBJ2-3 | - | - | 13 | TRBV7-9 | TGTGCCAGCAGCTCACGATGGGTAGATACGCAGTATTTT | CASSSRWVDTQYF
TRBJ2-1 | - | once | 12 | TRBV6-6 | TGTGCCAGCAGTCCCTGGGGAAATGAGCAGTTCTTC | CASSPWGNEQFF
TRBJ1-5 | TRBD1 | - | 17 | TRBV30 | TGTGCCTGGAGTTTTAGGCAGGGGGCTTTTGGCAATCAGCCCCAGCATTTT | CAWSFRQGAFGNQPQHF
TRBJ1-2 | - | - | 12 | TRBV7-3 | TGTGCCAGCAGCTCGGACGGTTATGGCTACACCTTC | CASSSDGYGYTF
TRBJ1-3 | - | - | 17 | TRBV18 | TGTGCCAGCTCACCACTAGGAGGGGCGATAGTTGGAAACACCATATATTTT | CASSPLGGAIVGNTIYF
TRBJ2-7 | - | - | 15 | TRBV2 | TGTGCCAGCAGCTACGGGCCGGTATCGGCTGACGAGCAGTACTTC | CASSYGPVSADEQYF
TRBJ2-7 | - | once | 15 | TRBV4-3 | TGCGCCAGCAGCCAAGCCCTAGACAGCCCGTACGAGCAGTACTTC | CASSQALDSPYEQYF